This T cell receptor beta chain is drawn from a study of blood T cell repertoires in COVID-19. About the research overall: The origin of the acute and convalescent COVID-19 samples was the United States, Italy and Spain. In each case, the material was cDNA or gDNA derived from T cells, B-cell-depleted T cells, or PBMCs.

Sequenced by immunoSEQ multiplex PCR; TCRdb stores in-frame clones only, minus some. There are under 300,000 clones in the sample; around 80% occur only once, and around 6% lies in the top ten. On this clone: Other DNA sequences in the same sample also yield this CDR3.

The CDR3 has 14 residues. The trim removed 3 bases at V and 9 bases at J, leaving 3 bases unmatched. Germline V gene sequence: CDR1 LGHDT, CDR2 YNNKEL (reference sequence). This chain uses TRBV3-1 (or the pseudogene TRBV3-2) with TRBJ1-6; 9 nucleotides line up with TRBD1. Sequencing used peripheral blood. The source is a man at least 80 years old with acute or convalescent COVID-19. CDR3 bases: TGTGCCAGCAGCCAGGGACAGGGAAGTTCACCCCTCCACTTT. Encoded protein: CASSQGQGSSPLHF.